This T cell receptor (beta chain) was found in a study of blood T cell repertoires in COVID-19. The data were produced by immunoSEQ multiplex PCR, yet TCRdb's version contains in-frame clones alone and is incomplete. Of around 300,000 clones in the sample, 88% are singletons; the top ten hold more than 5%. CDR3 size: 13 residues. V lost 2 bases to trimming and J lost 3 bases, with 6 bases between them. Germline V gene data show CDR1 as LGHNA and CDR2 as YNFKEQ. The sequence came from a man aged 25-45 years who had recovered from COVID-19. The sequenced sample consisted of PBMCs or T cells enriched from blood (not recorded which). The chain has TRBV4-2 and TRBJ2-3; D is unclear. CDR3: CASSQISTDTQYF. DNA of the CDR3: TGTGCCAGCAGCCAAATATCGACAGATACGCAGTATTTT.